Presented here are 24 T cell receptor beta chains from one specimen sequenced in a study of blood T cell repertoires in COVID-19. Profiled with immunoSEQ multiplex PCR; TCRdb holds only in-frame clones, not every one. This table has about 250,000 clones, around 85% appearing once. Sequences were obtained from peripheral blood. The receptors were gathered from a man in his fifties or sixties with active or convalescent COVID-19.

This chain links TRBV9 with TRBJ2-2; D is undetermined. V was pared by 2 bases and J by 0 bases, with 2 bases between. Germline V gene data show CDR1 as SGDLS and CDR2 as YYNGEE. The CDR3 is 13 residues long. CDR3 amino acids: CASSVTNTGELFF. The CDR3 DNA reads as TGTGCCAGCAGCGTTACGAACACCGGGGAGCTGTTTTTT.

This clone was counted only a few times. The rearrangement joins TRBV19 to TRBJ2-7; TRBD1 matches at 7 bases. The trim removed 4 bases at V and 2 bases at J, leaving 8 bases unmatched. Germline CDR1 LNHDA, CDR2 SQIVND (reference sequence). CDR3 size: 15 residues. As DNA, the CDR3 is TGTGCCAGTAGTACCCCGGGACAGACTACCTACGAGCAGTACTTC. Its protein product is CASSTPGQTTYEQYF.

This rearrangement joins TRBV5-5 to TRBJ2-5; 9 positions agree with TRBD2. CDR1 SGHKS and CDR2 YYEKEE come from the germline V gene (reference sequence). The CDR3 has 17 amino acids. V lost 2 bases to trimming and J lost 5 bases; unmatched junction nucleotides: 13. DNA for the CDR3: TGTGCCAGCAGCTTTGATCCAGCGGGAGGCCTCAGGGAGACCCAGTACTTC. Protein: CASSFDPAGGLRETQYF.

V and J are TRBV30 and TRBJ2-7, with D hard to call. The germline gives CDR1 GTSNPN, CDR2 SVGIG (reference sequence). The CDR3 consists of 11 residues. The V end lost 0 bases, the J end lost 6 bases, and 6 bases lay between the germline ends. CDR3 in DNA: TGTGCCTGGAGTGTAGCCCGCGAGCAGTACTTC. It translates to CAWSVAREQYF.

Only one count was recorded for this clone. The chain uses TRBV7-9 and TRBJ2-5; 10 bases are a match to TRBD2. The CDR3 runs to 16 residues. V shed 4 bases, J shed 1 base, and the junction held 6 bases outside the gene matches. In germline, CDR1 is SEHNR, CDR2 FQNEAQ (reference sequence). This chain's CDR3 is CASSSPSGGFQETQYF. The CDR3 coding sequence is TGTGCCAGCAGCTCACCTAGCGGGGGTTTCCAAGAGACCCAGTACTTC.

In DNA, the CDR3 is TGTGCCAGCAGCTTCTCGGGACTTAACACCGGGGAGCTGTTTTTT. Its translation is CASSFSGLNTGELFF. The V and J genes are TRBV7-6 and TRBJ2-2; tentative D call: TRBD2 (6 bases). Germline V gene data show CDR1 as SGHVS and CDR2 as FNYEAQ. The CDR3 covers 15 residues. Trimming removed 3 bases from V and 2 bases from J, with 10 bases in between.

The CDR3 spells CASSEPGQGDGQQFF. DNA of the CDR3: TGTGCCAGCAGCGAACCGGGACAGGGCGATGGGCAGCAGTTCTTC. J is TRBJ2-1 and V is TRBV7-9, with 9 bases aligning to TRBD1. Losses at the gene ends were 5 bases for V and 11 bases for J; bases not matched to a gene: 13. Germline CDR1 reads SEHNR; CDR2 reads FQNEAQ (reference sequence). The CDR3 sequence is 15 residues long.

The chain uses TRBV27 and TRBJ2-3; no clear D gene. CDR1 MNHEY and CDR2 SMNVEV come from the germline V gene (reference sequence). V was pared by 0 bases and J by 3 bases, with 4 bases between. CDR3 length: 13 amino acids. CDR3 coding DNA: TGTGCCAGCAGTTTATCGAGAACAGATACGCAGTATTTT. Translated: CASSLSRTDTQYF.

The V and J genes are TRBV7-6 and TRBJ2-1; possibly TRBD2 for D (6 bases). CDR3 length: 16 residues. V lost 0 bases and J lost 10, with 19 bases in between. Germline values: CDR1 SGHVS, CDR2 FNYEAQ. The CDR3 region has the DNA TGTGCCAGCAGCTTAGCGTCGGAGGGAGTGGAATGGGAGCAGTTCTTC. Translation: CASSLASEGVEWEQFF.

This clone was counted a few times. The V and J genes are TRBV7-9 and TRBJ1-1; D might be TRBD1 (5 bases). This CDR3 comprises 13 residues. The germline V gene encodes CDR1 SEHNR and CDR2 FQNEAQ (reference sequence). The V and J ends lost 1 base and 7 bases respectively, with 10 bases between them. Here the CDR3 reads CASSLVGAGEAFF. In DNA, the CDR3 is TGTGCCAGCAGCTTAGTTGGGGCTGGTGAAGCTTTCTTT.

The chain combines TRBV2 with TRBJ2-2; 10 bases align to TRBD2. The V gene end was trimmed by 6 bases and the J gene end by 1 base; junction bases not matched to a gene: 2. Germline V gives CDR1 SNHLY, CDR2 FYNNEI. The CDR3 sequence is 15 residues long. The CDR3 is CASSRTSGNTGELFF. The CDR3 bases are TGTGCCAGCAGCCGGACTAGCGGGAACACCGGGGAGCTGTTTTTT.

This chain joins TRBV28 and TRBJ1-6; the D is unclear. The length of the CDR3 is 15 residues. Germline lookup yields CDR1 MDHEN and CDR2 SYDVKM. Trimming removed 3 bases at V and 12 bases at J, with 18 bases between. CDR3 DNA: TGTGCCAGCAGTTTTGGCGGAAACCTCGGGAGACCCCTCCACTTT. This gives the protein CASSFGGNLGRPLHF. Drawing the rest from reference TRBV28 and TRBJ1-6, the complete variable domain is DVKVTQSSRYLVKRTGEKVFLECVQDMDHENMFWYRQDPGLGLRLIYFSYDVKMKEKGDIPEGYSVSREKKERFSLILESASTNQTSMYLCASSFGGNLGRPLHFGNGTRLTVT.

In DNA form, the CDR3 reads TGTGCCAGCAGCCCGAACCCCGGGAGTGAAGCTTTCTTT. It translates to CASSPNPGSEAFF. The rearrangement joins TRBV2 to TRBJ1-1; D gene unclear. V was cut by 6 bases and J by 7 bases, with 15 bases left in between. The CDR3 has 13 residues. In germline, CDR1 is SNHLY, CDR2 FYNNEI.

V usage is TRBV2 and J usage is TRBJ2-3; 9 nucleotides match TRBD2. V shed 5 bases, J shed 2 bases, and the junction held 11 bases outside the gene matches. CDR1 is SNHLY and CDR2 is FYNNEI in the germline V gene. This CDR3 has 17 amino acids. CDR3 DNA: TGTGCCAGCAGTCTATTTAGCGGGAGTGGAATCACAGATACGCAGTATTTT. Translation gives CASSLFSGSGITDTQYF.

The V and J genes are TRBV3-1 (or the pseudogene TRBV3-2) and TRBJ1-1; TRBD1 agrees at 7 bases. Germline V lookup: CDR1 LGHDT, CDR2 YNNKEL (reference sequence). J lost 8 bases, V lost 1 base, and 4 bases had no gene match. The CDR3 spans 13 residues. The CDR3 reads CASSQAGTVEAFF. CDR3 DNA sequence: TGTGCCAGCAGCCAAGCCGGGACAGTCGAAGCTTTCTTT.

The rearrangement uses TRBV7-9 and TRBJ2-1; 10 bases are shared with TRBD2. The length of the CDR3 is 18 residues. The germline CDR1 and CDR2 sequences are SEHNR and FQNEAQ (reference sequence). The junction had 17 bases not matched to a gene; V was cut back by 2 bases and J by 10 bases. The CDR3 region is CASSLKVLAGVKLEEQFF. The CDR3 coding sequence is TGTGCCAGCAGCTTAAAGGTGCTAGCGGGAGTGAAGTTAGAGGAGCAGTTCTTC. Based on the CDR3 plus reference TRBV7-9 and TRBJ2-1, the full variable domain is DTGVSQNPRHKITKRGQNVTFRCDPISEHNRLYWYRQTLGQGPEFLTYFQNEAQLEKSRLLSDRFSAERPKGSFSTLEIQRTEQGDSAMYLCASSLKVLAGVKLEEQFFGPGTRLTVL.

V is TRBV7-2 and J is TRBJ2-3; 14 bases agree with TRBD2. V shed 6 bases, J shed 9 bases, and the junction held 11 bases outside the gene matches. The germline CDR1 and CDR2 sequences are SGHTA and FQGNSA. This CDR3 contains 16 residues. The CDR3 region has the DNA TGTGCCAGCAGAAATCCGGGACTAGCGGGAGATAAGACGCAGTATTTT. This translates into CASRNPGLAGDKTQYF.

This chain uses TRBV7-2 with TRBJ1-2; TRBD1 might be the D (6 bases). CDR1 SGHTA and CDR2 FQGNSA come from the germline V gene. The CDR3 contains 14 residues. Trimming removed 4 bases from V and 5 bases from J, with 14 bases in between. The CDR3 sequence is CASSSLGGGYGYTF. The CDR3 nucleotides read TGTGCCAGCAGCTCCCTTGGGGGCGGTTATGGCTACACCTTC.

V and J are TRBV7-2 and TRBJ2-2; D is undetermined. V lost 5 bases and J lost 10, with 23 bases in between. The CDR3 is 16 amino acids. Germline lookup yields CDR1 SGHTA and CDR2 FQGNSA. The CDR3 region is CASSPPPPPWSVELFF. For the CDR3, the DNA is TGTGCCAGCAGCCCACCCCCTCCCCCGTGGAGCGTGGAGCTGTTTTTT.

Details on this clone: One end of the junction does not line up with germline, which may come from a read error. This chain joins TRBV6-1 and TRBJ1-6, with 7 bases that match TRBD1. There are 14 residues in the CDR3. Germline CDR1 reads MNHNS; CDR2 reads SASEGT. The CDR3 DNA follows: TGTGCCAGCAGGGAAGACAGGGTATTCTCACCCCTCCACTTT. As protein: CASREDRVFSPLHF.

Only one count was recorded for this clone. The J gene is TRBJ2-7, the V gene TRBV28; the D is unclear. The ends were cut back, 7 bases at V and 3 bases at J, with 16 bases in the middle. The CDR3 runs to 14 residues. Germline CDR1 is MDHEN and CDR2 is SYDVKM. CDR3: CASNLGSLGYEQYF. In DNA form, the CDR3 reads TGTGCCAGCAACTTGGGCTCCTTGGGCTACGAGCAGTACTTC.

The J gene is TRBJ1-1, the V gene TRBV4-2; TRBD1 agrees at 11 bases. Germline V gives CDR1 LGHNA, CDR2 YNFKEQ. Trimming at V came to 4 bases and at J to 1 base, leaving 2 bases not matched to a gene. The CDR3 contains 15 residues. This CDR3 reads CASSPGTGGNTEAFF. In DNA, the CDR3 is TGTGCCAGCAGCCCCGGGACAGGGGGGAACACTGAAGCTTTCTTT.

CDR3 DNA sequence: TGTGCCAGCAGTTGGGTGGGAGGCCTTGAAGCTTTCTTT. It specifies CASSWVGGLEAFF. The chain couples TRBV2 to TRBJ1-1; D gene ambiguous. The CDR3 consists of 13 residues. The ends were cut back, 5 bases at V and 7 bases at J, with 14 bases in the middle. Germline CDR1 SNHLY, CDR2 FYNNEI.

This chain joins TRBV6-5 and TRBJ2-7; D unresolved. This CDR3 is 14 amino acids long. V gave up 5 bases and J gave up 3 bases, with 14 bases separating them. From germline, CDR1 is MNHEY and CDR2 SVGAGI. CDR3 protein: CASSIDRSLYEQYF. DNA for the CDR3: TGTGCCAGCAGTATTGACCGGAGCCTCTACGAGCAGTACTTC.